Below, 21 T cell receptor beta chains from the same sample are listed, as sequenced in a study of blood T cell repertoires in COVID-19. Some clones are missing from TCRdb's copy, which holds only in-frame ones; the method was immunoSEQ multiplex PCR. The table has some 95,000 clones, approximately 90% seen once. Input material: peripheral blood. Receptors originate from a human donor with active COVID-19. The donor label of this sample is uncertain.

The chain recombines TRBV3-1 (or the pseudogene TRBV3-2) with TRBJ1-3; D uncertain. The V gene lost 6 bases and the J gene lost 0 bases, with 9 bases spanning the gap. The CDR3 has 14 amino acids. From germline, CDR1 is LGHDT and CDR2 YNNKEL (reference sequence). CDR3 DNA: TGTGCCAGCAGACAGACCTTCTCTGGAAACACCATATATTTT. It translates to CASRQTFSGNTIYF.

The rearrangement uses TRBV7-8 and TRBJ2-7, with TRBD1 as a possible D gene (6 bases). Per germline, CDR1 SGHVS and CDR2 FQNEAQ. CDR3 length equals 15 residues. The V gene lost 1 base and the J gene lost 7 bases, with 17 bases spanning the gap. CDR3 region: CASSLDQGPLREQYF. In DNA, the CDR3 is TGTGCCAGCAGCTTAGATCAGGGGCCGCTTCGGGAGCAGTACTTC.

V is TRBV20-1 and J is TRBJ2-7, with 14 bases matching TRBD2. Germline V gives CDR1 DFQATT, CDR2 SNEGSKA (reference sequence). The junction had 9 bases not matched to a gene; V was cut back by 3 bases and J by 5 bases. The CDR3 totals 16 residues. CDR3 protein: CSASPTSGGALHEQYF. The CDR3 DNA reads TGCAGTGCTAGTCCGACTAGCGGGGGGGCGTTGCACGAGCAGTACTTC.

Only one count was recorded for this clone. The rearrangement uses TRBV19 and TRBJ1-3; D is perhaps TRBD1 (5 bases). Trimming pared 6 bases from V and 2 bases from J, leaving 23 bases between. The CDR3 sequence is 18 residues long. Germline assignment: CDR1 LNHDA and CDR2 SQIVND (reference sequence). The CDR3 region is CASREIVGRRPPGNTIYF. CDR3 in DNA: TGTGCCAGTAGGGAGATTGTGGGGCGTCGGCCTCCTGGAAACACCATATATTTT.

This chain uses TRBV7-9 with TRBJ1-1; 9 positions match TRBD1. The germline V gene has CDR1 SEHNR and CDR2 FQNEAQ (reference sequence). The CDR3 covers 19 residues. J lost 4 bases, V lost 4 bases, and 19 bases had no gene match. In DNA form, the CDR3 reads TGTGCCAGCAGCTCCCGGGTGGGGACAGGGAGGTTGTTGGGCACTGAAGCTTTCTTT. As protein: CASSSRVGTGRLLGTEAFF.

The gene calls are TRBV5-3 and TRBJ2-3; 10 nucleotides agree with TRBD2. TRBV5-3 falls under the ORF class, with uncertain function. This CDR3 has 16 amino acids. Trimming removed 4 bases from V and 2 bases from J; junction bases left unmatched: 7. The DNA of the CDR3 is TGTGCCAGAAGCGACTGTAGCGGGGGGTCCACAGATACGCAGTATTTT. This sequence encodes CARSDCSGGSTDTQYF.

The gene calls are TRBV12-3 or TRBV12-4 and TRBJ2-7, with D perhaps TRBD2 (6 bases). V was trimmed by 3 bases and J by 10 bases, leaving 13 bases between them. This CDR3 is 12 amino acids long. CDR3 in amino acids: CASSLGTPFQYF. The CDR3 nucleotides read TGTGCCAGCAGTTTGGGGACTCCCTTTCAGTACTTC.

The V call is TRBV7-2, the J call TRBJ2-5, with a tentative D call TRBD2 (5 bases). The V gene lost 2 bases and the J gene lost 9 bases, with 16 bases spanning the gap. The CDR3 contains 14 residues. The germline V gene has CDR1 SGHTA and CDR2 FQGNSA. DNA for the CDR3: TGTGCCAGCAGCTTATCAGCTGACGGGCGGGCCCAGTACTTC. This codes for CASSLSADGRAQYF.

This chain uses TRBV6-5 with TRBJ1-1, with D unresolved. Looked up from germline, CDR1 is MNHEY and CDR2 is SVGAGI. The CDR3 runs 11 residues. V gave up 5 bases and J gave up 7 bases, with 8 bases separating them. The CDR3 region has the DNA TGTGCCAGCAGTAAGGAGGGTGAAGCTTTCTTT. Protein product: CASSKEGEAFF.

This rearrangement joins TRBV3-1 (or the pseudogene TRBV3-2) to TRBJ2-4, with D perhaps TRBD2 (6 bases). The germline V gene has CDR1 LGHDT and CDR2 YNNKEL (reference sequence). The CDR3 is 14 amino acids. Deletions cut 4 bases from V and 4 bases from J, with 11 bases between. CDR3 protein: CASSRAGSKNIQYF. In DNA form, the CDR3 reads TGTGCCAGCAGCCGCGCGGGGTCTAAAAACATTCAGTACTTC.

This chain connects TRBV6-1 to TRBJ1-2, with 7 bases aligning to TRBD1. The trim removed 1 base at V and 4 bases at J, leaving 6 bases unmatched. The CDR3 loop spans 15 amino acids. Germline CDR1 is MNHNS and CDR2 is SASEGT. The CDR3 reads CASSEGYRGSYGYTF. CDR3 nucleotide sequence: TGTGCCAGCAGTGAAGGCTACAGGGGATCCTATGGCTACACCTTC.

This chain joins TRBV19 and TRBJ2-3; maybe TRBD2 (6 bases). Germline values: CDR1 LNHDA, CDR2 SQIVND (reference sequence). V was cut by 1 base and J by 4 bases, with 9 bases left in between. The CDR3 is 14 residues long. The CDR3 region has the DNA TGTGCCAGTAGTATAGCCGCGGGGTCAGATACGCAGTATTTT. Amino acids: CASSIAAGSDTQYF.

CDR3 DNA: TGTGCCAGCAGCTTAAGAGGGAGCGGGGGGGAAGAGACCCAGTACTTC. Amino acids: CASSLRGSGGEETQYF. V and J are TRBV7-9 and TRBJ2-5; 10 positions match TRBD2. Germline trimming cut 2 bases from V and 3 bases from J; bases unmatched to any gene: 6. The CDR3 covers 16 residues. The germline V gene encodes CDR1 SEHNR and CDR2 FQNEAQ (reference sequence).

The chain is built from TRBV6-4 and TRBJ1-1, with D tentatively TRBD1 (6 bases). The germline V gene encodes CDR1 MRHNA and CDR2 SNTAGT. V dropped 8 bases and J dropped 1 base, with 11 bases sitting between them. This CDR3 is built from 13 residues. The CDR3: CASARTANTEAFF. The CDR3 DNA follows: TGTGCCAGCGCGAGGACAGCGAACACTGAAGCTTTCTTT.

This chain joins TRBV11-1 and TRBJ2-1; D might be TRBD1 (5 bases). Trimming pared 5 bases from V and 8 bases from J, leaving 19 bases between. From germline, CDR1 is SGHAT and CDR2 FQDESV (reference sequence). The CDR3 spans 15 residues. CDR3 sequence (DNA): TGTGCCAGCAGCCCCACGGGTCAGGGTTCCCATGAGCAGTTCTTC. Amino acids: CASSPTGQGSHEQFF.

The chain carries TRBV5-8 and TRBJ1-5, with D perhaps matching TRBD1 (5 bases). The germline V gene has CDR1 SGHTS and CDR2 YDEGEE. V shed 4 bases and J shed 6 bases, with 20 bases lying between them. The CDR3 sequence is 16 residues long. The CDR3 loop reads CASSPSIDSPFQPQHF. The CDR3 coding sequence is TGTGCCAGCAGCCCATCAATTGACAGTCCCTTTCAGCCCCAGCATTTT.

The V gene is TRBV18, the J gene TRBJ1-1; TRBD1 matches at 8 bases. Germline CDR1 is KGHSH and CDR2 is LQKENI. CDR3 length: 17 amino acids. Trimming took 3 bases from V and 1 from J; bases not matched to a gene: 10. The CDR3 protein is CASSPLGTGDPNTEAFF. CDR3 coding DNA: TGTGCCAGCTCACCGCTTGGGACAGGAGATCCGAACACTGAAGCTTTCTTT.

The V call is TRBV28, the J call TRBJ1-6; 7 bases map to TRBD1. V shed 3 bases and J 10 bases; nucleotides not matched to a gene: 12. This CDR3 comprises 16 residues. CDR1 MDHEN and CDR2 SYDVKM come from the germline V gene. The CDR3 is CASSLLGTGVVSPLHF. The CDR3 region has the DNA TGTGCCAGCAGTTTGTTAGGCACAGGGGTGGTATCACCCCTCCACTTT. The full variable domain, its missing parts supplied by reference TRBV28 and TRBJ1-6, is DVKVTQSSRYLVKRTGEKVFLECVQDMDHENMFWYRQDPGLGLRLIYFSYDVKMKEKGDIPEGYSVSREKKERFSLILESASTNQTSMYLCASSLLGTGVVSPLHFGNGTRLTVT.

V gene TRBV11-2 combines with J gene TRBJ2-2, with 7 bases that match TRBD1. This CDR3 is built from 16 residues. J was trimmed by 6 bases and V by 5 bases; bases with no gene match: 12. From germline, CDR1 is SGHAT and CDR2 FQNNGV. CDR3 DNA: TGTGCCAGCAGCCTGAACCGGGACAGACAAGCCGGGGAGCTGTTTTTT. Translating it yields CASSLNRDRQAGELFF.

The V gene is TRBV7-2, the J gene TRBJ1-6; D is ambiguous. CDR1 and CDR2 (germline): SGHTA, FQGNSA. Trimming took 1 base from V and 10 from J, leaving 8 bases between them. The CDR3 runs to 13 residues. The CDR3 sequence: CASSLGGRSPLHF. CDR3 coding DNA: TGTGCCAGCAGCTTAGGCGGCCGGTCACCCCTCCACTTT. Drawing the rest from reference TRBV7-2 and TRBJ1-6, the complete variable domain is GAGVSQSPSNKVTEKGKDVELRCDPISGHTALYWYRQSLGQGLEFLIYFQGNSAPDKSGLPSDRFSAERTGGSVSTLTIQRTQQEDSAVYLCASSLGGRSPLHFGNGTRLTVT.

The chain carries TRBV7-9 and TRBJ2-1, with 12 positions matching TRBD2. This CDR3 is built from 16 residues. The ends lost 3 bases at V and 6 bases at J; junction bases unmatched: 6. Germline values: CDR1 SEHNR, CDR2 FQNEAQ (reference sequence). Here the CDR3 DNA reads TGTGCCAGCAGCTTGGACTCTAGCGGGGGGGTCAATGAGCAGTTCTTC. This codes for CASSLDSSGGVNEQFF.